Listed here are 17 T cell receptor beta chains from one sample, sequenced in a study of cytomegalovirus exposure and HLA in healthy donors (dated by TCRdb to the late 2010s). The library was made by the immunoSEQ multiplex PCR assay. A mixture of 60 forward primers for TCR Vbeta segments and 13 reverse primers for TCR Jbeta segments was used in the multiplex PCR. Drawn from immuneACCESS, this table holds only the in-frame rearrangements with V and J called that TCRdb kept. Clones are partly lost; checked studies trace under half to an unresolved V gene and leave the rest unexplained. In all, the sample holds over 200,000 clones, and just over 75% of those were seen once. The top ten hold around 2.9% of the sample. Sequencing was done on a sample of PBMCs. All receptors come from an older woman in good health and CMV-seropositive.

The table lists this clone with a count of one. The V call is TRBV7-9, the J call TRBJ2-3, with D maybe TRBD2 (5 bases). CDR1 is SEHNR, CDR2 FQNEAQ, per germline (reference sequence). The CDR3 totals 15 residues. Trimming pared 1 base from V and 2 bases from J, leaving 10 bases between. The CDR3, as DNA: TGTGCCAGCAGCTTAGGAGGGAGCTTCACAGATACGCAGTATTTT. This translates into CASSLGGSFTDTQYF.

This clone was seen a single time. V gene TRBV9 combines with J gene TRBJ2-2; 8 nucleotides line up with TRBD2. With 3 bases clipped from V and 7 bases from J, the junction kept 8 bases outside the gene matches. The length of the CDR3 is 15 residues. Germline CDR1 SGDLS, CDR2 YYNGEE. The CDR3 sequence: CASSGRGGRSGELFF. DNA for the CDR3: TGTGCCAGCAGCGGCCGCGGGGGGCGGAGCGGGGAGCTGTTTTTT.

The chain employs TRBV10-3 and TRBJ2-7; TRBD1 is a possible D gene (5 bases). This CDR3 is built from 12 residues. Trimming pared 6 bases from V and 3 bases from J, leaving 9 bases between. Looked up from germline, CDR1 is ENHRY and CDR2 is SYGVKD. CDR3 region: CAIRNRSYEQYF. In nucleotides, the CDR3 is TGTGCCATCAGAAACAGGAGCTACGAGCAGTACTTC.

This clone was recorded once. The chain combines TRBV7-8 with TRBJ1-2; possible D gene TRBD1, 6 bases. Trimming took off 0 bases at V and 2 bases at J, with 10 bases between the two ends. This CDR3 spans 15 amino acids. The germline gives CDR1 SGHVS, CDR2 FQNEAQ. CDR3 coding DNA: TGTGCCAGCAGCTTAGCAGGGGGACGGAACTATGGCTACACCTTC. The encoded protein is CASSLAGGRNYGYTF. Full variable domain (rest looked up from reference TRBV7-8 and TRBJ1-2): GAGVSQSPRYKVAKRGQDVALRCDPISGHVSLFWYQQALGQGPEFLTYFQNEAQLDKSGLPSDRFFAERPEGSVSTLKIQRTQQEDSAVYLCASSLAGGRNYGYTFGSGTRLTVV.

This clone occurred once. The gene calls are TRBV5-4 and TRBJ1-1; D is ambiguous. V was shortened by 4 bases and J by 0 bases, with 10 bases between the two germline ends. The germline CDR1 and CDR2 sequences are SGHNT and YYREEE (reference sequence). This CDR3 has 14 residues. DNA of the CDR3: TGTGCCAGCAGCCTTCCTTACATGAACACTGAAGCTTTCTTT. Residues: CASSLPYMNTEAFF.

The CDR3 nucleotides are TGTGCCAGCAGTGAAGCGCCAGTGTTCGCAGATACGCAGTATTTT. Translation gives CASSEAPVFADTQYF. The chain couples TRBV6-1 to TRBJ2-3; D is uncertain. Germline V lookup: CDR1 MNHNS, CDR2 SASEGT. The CDR3 consists of 15 residues. Trimming removed 0 bases at V and 4 bases at J, with 11 bases between.

Only one count was recorded for this clone. The chain combines TRBV6-6 with TRBJ2-3; TRBD2 is a possible D gene (5 bases). The length of the CDR3 is 15 residues. Trimming removed 2 bases from V and 0 bases from J, with 9 bases in between. Germline CDR1 is MNHNY and CDR2 is SVGAGI (reference sequence). The CDR3 DNA sequence: TGTGCCAGCAGTTACGGAGGAGCTAGCACAGATACGCAGTATTTT. It yields the protein CASSYGGASTDTQYF.

This rearrangement joins TRBV6-1 to TRBJ2-3, with TRBD2 as a possible D gene (6 bases). Trimming pared 8 bases from V and 3 bases from J, leaving 18 bases between. This CDR3 contains 15 residues. The V gene's germline CDR1 is MNHNS and CDR2 SASEGT. For the CDR3, the DNA is TGTGCCAGCTGGGATAGCGGAGGAGGGACAGATACGCAGTATTTT. Protein product: CASWDSGGGTDTQYF.

This clone was detected once. The CDR3 spells CASSPRGLNTEAFF. As DNA, the CDR3 is TGTGCCAGCAGTCCGAGAGGGTTGAACACTGAAGCTTTCTTT. The chain combines TRBV6-1 with TRBJ1-1; no clear D. From germline, CDR1 is MNHNS and CDR2 SASEGT. Trimming pared 5 bases from V and 0 bases from J, leaving 10 bases between. The CDR3 is 14 amino acids.

The chain links TRBV5-7 to TRBJ2-5; TRBD2 agrees at 11 bases. TRBV5-7 is identified as an open reading frame with a role that is uncertain. The V and J ends lost 0 bases and 3 bases, in that order; junction bases with no gene match: 7. The CDR3 spans 17 residues. The CDR3 DNA reads as TGTGCCAGCAGCTTGGTTCCTAGCGGGGGGCCGAAAGAGACCCAGTACTTC. Translating it yields CASSLVPSGGPKETQYF.

The gene calls are TRBV6-1 and TRBJ2-1, with 7 bases aligning to TRBD2. This CDR3 has 15 residues. Trimming took 3 bases from V and 1 from J; bases not matched to a gene: 3. CDR1 is MNHNS and CDR2 is SASEGT in the germline V gene. This CDR3 is CASSEREKSYNEQFF. In nucleotides, the CDR3 is TGTGCCAGCAGTGAGCGGGAGAAATCCTACAATGAGCAGTTCTTC.

CDR3 coding DNA: TGTGCCAGTAAGACGTGGGCAACGAACACCGGGGAGCTGTTTTTT. Its protein product is CASKTWATNTGELFF. The J gene is TRBJ2-2, the V gene TRBV19; no definite D call. Trimming took 7 bases from V and 0 from J, leaving 12 bases between them. The CDR3 extends over 15 amino acids. CDR1 and CDR2 from the germline V gene are LNHDA and SQIVND (reference sequence). The full variable domain, with the rest looked up from reference TRBV19 and TRBJ2-2, is DGGITQSPKYLFRKEGQNVTLSCEQNLNHDAMYWYRQDPGQGLRLIYYSQIVNDFQKGDIAEGYSVSREKKESFPLTVTSAQKNPTAFYLCASKTWATNTGELFFGEGSRLTVL.

This sequence joins TRBV9 and TRBJ1-6, with D perhaps matching TRBD1 (6 bases). Germline CDR1 SGDLS, CDR2 YYNGEE. The CDR3 length is 14 residues. Trimming left V 0 bases short and J 7 bases short, with 8 bases between. CDR3 in DNA: TGTGCCAGCAGCGTAGATCAGGGGAATTCACCCCTCCACTTT. Translating it yields CASSVDQGNSPLHF.

V usage is TRBV2 and J usage is TRBJ2-5, with D maybe TRBD2 (5 bases). Germline CDR1 is SNHLY and CDR2 is FYNNEI. The length of the CDR3 is 14 residues. Between the trimmed V and J ends, which lost 7 bases and 3 bases, there was a span of 15 bases. CDR3 loop: CASNIFGVEETQYF. CDR3 in DNA: TGTGCCAGCAATATTTTCGGGGTGGAAGAGACCCAGTACTTC.

The chain recombines TRBV7-2 with TRBJ2-2; 10 bases align to TRBD1. Germline V lookup: CDR1 SGHTA, CDR2 FQGNSA. This CDR3 spans 15 amino acids. Trimming removed 5 bases from V and 5 bases from J; junction bases left unmatched: 5. CDR3 sequence (DNA): TGTGCCAGCAGCACGGGACAGGGGTCAACCGGGGAGCTGTTTTTT. Translation gives CASSTGQGSTGELFF.

This chain links TRBV7-7 with TRBJ2-3; D is unresolved. The germline CDR1 and CDR2 sequences are SSHAT and FNYEAQ (reference sequence). Between the trimmed V and J ends, which lost 5 bases and 0 bases, there was a span of 9 bases. This CDR3 region has 14 residues. The CDR3 protein is CASSPDSSTDTQYF. Here the CDR3 DNA reads TGTGCCAGCAGCCCCGACTCCAGCACAGATACGCAGTATTTT.

This clone was seen once. This CDR3 reads CASSLEGQQPQHF. The CDR3 nucleotides are TGTGCCAGCAGCTTGGAGGGACAGCAGCCCCAGCATTTT. The chain is built from TRBV7-9 and TRBJ1-5; 7 bases line up with TRBD1. The CDR3 loop spans 13 amino acids. V lost 3 bases to trimming and J lost 7 bases; unmatched junction nucleotides: 3. CDR1 is SEHNR, CDR2 FQNEAQ, per germline (reference sequence).